One and the same sample provided the 9 T cell receptor beta chains below, sequenced in a study of T cells in Graves' hyperthyroidism and ophthalmopathy. The TCR beta CDR3 regions underwent amplification using RNA transcripts as the source. Using the HTBI primer set, a first-round RT-PCR was run on the TCR CDR3. TCRdb used MiXCR to reprocess the multiplex PCR reads, holding one entry per CDR3 protein. The top ten clones hold 11% to 15% of a sample with 450,000 to 600,000 distinct CDR3 sequences, about 15% of them seen once. The sample consisted of blood. Source of these receptors: a middle-aged woman with Graves' hyperthyroidism.

The chain combines TRBV20-1 with TRBJ2-1; possible D gene TRBD2, 7 bases. CDR3 length: 17 residues. The V gene lost 0 bases and the J gene lost 5 bases, with 20 bases spanning the gap. Germline loops: CDR1 DFQATT, CDR2 SNEGSKA (reference sequence). CDR3 coding DNA: TGCAGTGCTAGAGATAGGGGGGGGGACGCCTTCCACAATGAGCAGTTCTTC. Translation gives CSARDRGGDAFHNEQFF.

This clonotype came up many times. This chain links TRBV7-2 with TRBJ2-3; possible D gene TRBD2, 5 bases. Germline V lookup: CDR1 SGHTA, CDR2 FQGNSA. This CDR3 contains 12 residues. Trimming took off 2 bases at V and 5 bases at J, with 5 bases between the two ends. The CDR3 sequence is CASSLREDTQYF. CDR3 nucleotide sequence: TGTGCCAGCAGCTTACGGGAAGATACGCAGTATTTT.

This clonotype was detected many times. The rearrangement uses TRBV11-2 and TRBJ2-5, with D maybe TRBD2 (7 bases). CDR3 length: 12 residues. The V gene lost 1 base and the J gene lost 9 bases, with 9 bases spanning the gap. CDR1 and CDR2 from the germline V gene are SGHAT and FQNNGV. The CDR3 loop is CASSLGGGSQYF. The CDR3 nucleotides read TGTGCCAGCAGCTTAGGGGGGGGCTCCCAGTACTTC. Combining the CDR3 with reference TRBV11-2 and TRBJ2-5 gives the whole variable domain EAGVAQSPRYKIIEKRQSVAFWCNPISGHATLYWYQQILGQGPKLLIQFQNNGVVDDSQLPKDRFSAERLKGVDSTLKIQPAKLEDSAVYLCASSLGGGSQYFGPGTRLLVL.

The V gene is TRBV6-1, the J gene TRBJ1-1; no clear D gene. Germline V gene lookup returns CDR1 MNHNS and CDR2 SASEGT. V was shortened by 7 bases and J by 4 bases, with 13 bases between the two germline ends. The CDR3 covers 13 residues. The CDR3 bases are TGTGCCAGCATCCCGGGTTCGAGCACTGAAGCTTTCTTT. Translating it yields CASIPGSSTEAFF.

Concerning this clonotype: A read error is possible here, since a much larger clone lies one base away. The chain joins TRBV9 to TRBJ2-2; TRBD1 is a possible D gene (6 bases). The CDR3 extends over 15 amino acids. V gave up 0 bases and J gave up 6 bases, with 12 bases separating them. Per the germline V gene, CDR1 is SGDLS and CDR2 is YYNGEE. The DNA for the CDR3 is TGTGCCAGCAGCGTAGCTGGGGGCAGGGCCGGGGAGCTGTTTTTT. Its protein product is CASSVAGGRAGELFF. The whole variable domain, filled in from reference TRBV9 and TRBJ2-2, reads DSGVTQTPKHLITATGQRVTLRCSPRSGDLSVYWYQQSLDQGLQFLIQYYNGEERAKGNILERFSAQQFPDLHSELNLSSLELGDSALYFCASSVAGGRAGELFFGEGSRLTVL.

This chain connects TRBV6-6 to TRBJ2-1; 8 bases map to TRBD2. Germline V lookup: CDR1 MNHNY, CDR2 SVGAGI (reference sequence). This CDR3 is built from 17 residues. V lost 0 bases, J lost 0 bases, and 4 bases stayed unmatched. Here the CDR3 reads CASSYSGTSLSYNEQFF. The CDR3 DNA sequence: TGTGCCAGCAGTTACTCAGGGACTAGTCTCTCCTACAATGAGCAGTTCTTC.

This clonotype was counted at least ten times. The rearrangement joins TRBV6-5 to TRBJ2-7, with 10 bases fitting TRBD1. The CDR3 sequence is 18 residues long. Looked up from germline, CDR1 is MNHEY and CDR2 is SVGAGI. The V and J ends lost 0 bases and 3 bases, in that order; junction bases with no gene match: 11. The CDR3: CASSYSMIGQGDLYEQYF. DNA of the CDR3: TGTGCCAGCAGTTACTCGATGATCGGACAGGGGGATCTCTACGAGCAGTACTTC.

This clonotype was seen more than once but under ten times. This chain joins TRBV5-6 and TRBJ2-4, with 8 bases matching TRBD1. After removal of 2 bases from V and 6 bases from J, the junction contained 4 bases not matched to a gene. Germline V lookup: CDR1 SGHDT, CDR2 YYEEEE. This CDR3 comprises 14 residues. The chain's CDR3 is CASSLGQGRNIQYF. CDR3 DNA sequence: TGTGCCAGCAGCTTAGGACAGGGAAGAAACATTCAGTACTTC.

The V gene is TRBV7-2, the J gene TRBJ2-7; 7 nucleotides agree with TRBD2. There are 15 residues in the CDR3. Losses at the gene ends were 2 bases for V and 1 base for J; bases not matched to a gene: 5. Germline V gene lookup returns CDR1 SGHTA and CDR2 FQGNSA. The CDR3 reads CASSLSWTRSYEQYF. Here the CDR3 DNA reads TGTGCCAGCAGCTTAAGTTGGACTAGGTCCTACGAGCAGTACTTC.